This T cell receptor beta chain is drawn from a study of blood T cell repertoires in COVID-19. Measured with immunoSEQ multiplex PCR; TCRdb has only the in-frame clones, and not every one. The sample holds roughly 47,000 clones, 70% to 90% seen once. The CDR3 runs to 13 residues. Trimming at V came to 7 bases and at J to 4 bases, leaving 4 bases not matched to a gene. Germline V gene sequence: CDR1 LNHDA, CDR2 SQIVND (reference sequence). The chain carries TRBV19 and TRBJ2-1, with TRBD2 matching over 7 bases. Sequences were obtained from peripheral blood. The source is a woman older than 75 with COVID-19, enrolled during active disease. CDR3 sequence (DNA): TGTGCCAGTAAGCCTAGCGGATACAATGAGCAGTTCTTC. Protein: CASKPSGYNEQFF. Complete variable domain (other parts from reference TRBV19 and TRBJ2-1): DGGITQSPKYLFRKEGQNVTLSCEQNLNHDAMYWYRQDPGQGLRLIYYSQIVNDFQKGDIAEGYSVSREKKESFPLTVTSAQKNPTAFYLCASKPSGYNEQFFGPGTRLTVL.